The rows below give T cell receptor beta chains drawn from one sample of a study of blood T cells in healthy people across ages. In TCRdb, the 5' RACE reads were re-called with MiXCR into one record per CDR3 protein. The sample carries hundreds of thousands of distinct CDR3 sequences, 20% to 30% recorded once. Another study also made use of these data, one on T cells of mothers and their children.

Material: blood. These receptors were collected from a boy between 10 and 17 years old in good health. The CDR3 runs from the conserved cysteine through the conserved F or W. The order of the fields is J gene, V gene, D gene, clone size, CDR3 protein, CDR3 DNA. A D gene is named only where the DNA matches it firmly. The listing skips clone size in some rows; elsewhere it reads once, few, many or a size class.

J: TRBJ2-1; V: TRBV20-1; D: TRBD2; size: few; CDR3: CSARDGLAHNEQFF; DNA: TGCAGTGCTAGAGATGGACTAGCCCACAATGAGCAGTTCTTC
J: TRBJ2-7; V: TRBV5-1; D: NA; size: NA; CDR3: CASTPPQGNEQYF; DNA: TGCGCCAGCACTCCACCACAGGGCAACGAGCAGTACTTC
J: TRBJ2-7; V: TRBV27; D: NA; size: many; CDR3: CASSFLGEASEQYF; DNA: TGTGCCAGCAGTTTCCTTGGGGAGGCGAGCGAGCAGTACTTC
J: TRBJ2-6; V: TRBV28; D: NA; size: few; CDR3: CASSSGPGSGANVLTF; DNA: TGTGCCAGCAGCTCGGGTCCGGGGTCTGGGGCCAACGTCCTGACTTTC
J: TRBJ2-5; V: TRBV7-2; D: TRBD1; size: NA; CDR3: CASSLGTVRETQYF; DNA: TGTGCCAGCAGCTTGGGGACAGTACGAGAGACCCAGTACTTC
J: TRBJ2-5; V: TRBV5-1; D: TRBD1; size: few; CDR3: CASSLGDRTSGLYF; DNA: TGCGCCAGCAGCTTGGGGGACAGGACCTCGGGGTTGTACTTC
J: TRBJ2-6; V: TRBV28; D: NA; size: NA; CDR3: CASFTGSPSGANVLTF; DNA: TGTGCCAGCTTTACAGGGAGCCCCTCTGGGGCCAACGTCCTGACTTTC
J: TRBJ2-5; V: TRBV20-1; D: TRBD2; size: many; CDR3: CSARALGGETQYF; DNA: TGCAGTGCTAGGGCGTTGGGAGGGGAGACCCAGTACTTC
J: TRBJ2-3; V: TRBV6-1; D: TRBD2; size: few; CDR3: CASSEAAGGPDTQYF; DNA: TGTGCCAGCAGTGAAGCAGCGGGGGGGCCAGATACGCAGTATTTT
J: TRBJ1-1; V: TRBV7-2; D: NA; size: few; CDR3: CASSPRQVNTEAFF; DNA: TGTGCCAGCAGCCCTAGACAGGTGAACACTGAAGCTTTCTTT
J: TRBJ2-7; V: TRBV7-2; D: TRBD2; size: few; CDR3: CASRSSGGTSSYEQYF; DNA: TGTGCCAGCAGGTCGTCTGGGGGGACTAGCTCCTACGAGCAGTACTTC
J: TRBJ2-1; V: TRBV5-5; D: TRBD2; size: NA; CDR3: CASTRGSGSYNEQFF; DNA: TGTGCCAGCACCCGGGGTAGCGGGAGTTACAATGAGCAGTTCTTC
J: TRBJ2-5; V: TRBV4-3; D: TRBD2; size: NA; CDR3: CASRESLVAGEIQYF; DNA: TGCGCCAGCAGAGAGAGTTTAGTAGCGGGAGAGATCCAGTACTTC
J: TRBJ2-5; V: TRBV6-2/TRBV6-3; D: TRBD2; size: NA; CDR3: CASSQDWGGRNQETQYF; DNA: TGTGCCAGCAGCCAGGATTGGGGGGGGAGAAACCAAGAGACCCAGTACTTC
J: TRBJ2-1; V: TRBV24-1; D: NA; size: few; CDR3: CATSDVVNSYNEQFF; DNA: TGTGCCACCAGTGATGTTGTAAACTCCTACAATGAGCAGTTCTTC
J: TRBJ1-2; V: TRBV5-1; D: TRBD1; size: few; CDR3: CASSSGQGYDGYTF; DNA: TGCGCCAGCAGCTCTGGACAGGGGTACGATGGCTACACCTTC
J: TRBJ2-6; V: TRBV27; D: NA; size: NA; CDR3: CASSFGPGANVLTF; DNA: TGTGCCAGCAGTTTCGGCCCTGGGGCCAACGTCCTGACTTTC
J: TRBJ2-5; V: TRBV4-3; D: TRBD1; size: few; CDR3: CASSSGTGDQETQHF; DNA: TGCGCCAGCAGCTCAGGGACAGGTGACCAAGAGACCCAGCACTTC
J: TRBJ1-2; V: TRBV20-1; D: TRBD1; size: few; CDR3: CSARARDRGRSGYTF; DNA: TGCAGTGCTAGAGCCCGAGACAGGGGTCGATCTGGCTACACCTTC
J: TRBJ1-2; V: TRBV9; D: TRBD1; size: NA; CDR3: CASSIRTGEHYGYTF; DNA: TGTGCCAGCAGCATCCGGACAGGCGAACACTATGGCTACACCTTC
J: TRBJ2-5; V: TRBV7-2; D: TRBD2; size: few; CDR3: CATDTRTSGLQEAQYF; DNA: TGTGCCACCGACACCAGGACTAGCGGGTTACAAGAGGCCCAGTACTTC
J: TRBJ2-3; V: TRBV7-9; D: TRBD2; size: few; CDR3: CAGSLGTSGGTQYF; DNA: TGTGCCGGCAGCTTAGGAACTAGCGGGGGGACGCAGTATTTT
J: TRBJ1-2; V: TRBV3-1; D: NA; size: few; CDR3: CASSQDSTAPRYTF; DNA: TGTGCCAGCAGCCAAGACTCGACAGCCCCCCGCTACACCTTC
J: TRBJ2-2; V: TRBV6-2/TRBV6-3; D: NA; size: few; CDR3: CASSKTDSLFTGELFF; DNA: TGTGCCAGCAGTAAAACGGACAGTCTTTTCACCGGGGAGCTGTTTTTT
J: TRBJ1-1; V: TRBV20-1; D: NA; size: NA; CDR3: CGALGGDTEAFF; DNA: TGCGGTGCTTTGGGGGGGGACACTGAAGCTTTCTTT
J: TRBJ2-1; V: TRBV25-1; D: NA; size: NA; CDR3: CASSEPRDGDNEQFF; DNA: TGTGCCAGCAGTGAACCGAGGGACGGGGACAATGAGCAGTTCTTC
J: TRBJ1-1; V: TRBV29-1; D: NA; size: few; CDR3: CSVGWGRGNTEAFF; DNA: TGCAGCGTTGGATGGGGACGGGGAAACACTGAAGCTTTCTTT
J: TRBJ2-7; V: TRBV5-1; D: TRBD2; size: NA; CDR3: CASSPSGRYHYEQYF; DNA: TGCGCCAGCAGCCCTAGCGGGAGGTACCACTACGAGCAGTACTTC
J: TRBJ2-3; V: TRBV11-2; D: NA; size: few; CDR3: CASSSAGPRDQTDTQYF; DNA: TGTGCCAGCAGCTCCGCCGGGCCGAGGGATCAAACAGATACGCAGTATTTT
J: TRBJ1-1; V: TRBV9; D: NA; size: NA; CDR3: CASSLNGISEATEAFF; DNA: TGTGCCAGCAGCCTTAACGGGATCTCCGAGGCCACTGAAGCTTTCTTT
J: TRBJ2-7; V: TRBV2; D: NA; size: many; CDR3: CASSRESYEQYF; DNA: TGTGCCAGTTCCCGGGAGTCCTACGAGCAGTACTTC